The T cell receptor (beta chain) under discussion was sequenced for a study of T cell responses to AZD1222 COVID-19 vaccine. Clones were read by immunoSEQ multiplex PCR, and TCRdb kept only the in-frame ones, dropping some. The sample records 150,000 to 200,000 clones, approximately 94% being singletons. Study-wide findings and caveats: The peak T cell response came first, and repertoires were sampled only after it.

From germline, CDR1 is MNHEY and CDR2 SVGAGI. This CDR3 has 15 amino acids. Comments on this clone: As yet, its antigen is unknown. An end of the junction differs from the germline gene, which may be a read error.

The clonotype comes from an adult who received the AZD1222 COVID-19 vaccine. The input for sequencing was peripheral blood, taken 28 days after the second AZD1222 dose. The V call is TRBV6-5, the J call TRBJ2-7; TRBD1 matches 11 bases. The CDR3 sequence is CASSNSGTGGYEQYF. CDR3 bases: TGTGCCAGCAGTAACTCCGGGACAGGGGGCTACGAGCAGTACTTC.